The rows below give T cell receptor beta chains drawn from one sample of a study of regulatory T cells in long-lasting Graves disease. TCRdb passed the multiplex PCR reads through MiXCR, listing each CDR3 protein once. This sample has about 540,000 distinct CDR3 sequences, with about 13% found just once. Another study also made use of these data, one on T cells in Graves' hyperthyroidism and ophthalmopathy.

This material consisted of peripheral blood mononuclear cells (PBMCs), taken at new diagnosis, from a patient treated with antithyroid drugs. These receptors originate from a young man with Graves disease. Both conserved end residues are part of each CDR3. The order of the fields is V gene, D gene, clone size, CDR3 length, J gene, CDR3 protein, CDR3 DNA. D genes are given only for firm matches. The size of a clone is reported for some rows only, either as once, few or many, or as a class for expanded clones.

TRBV5-1,.,.,14,TRBJ1-5,CASSLGQVDQPQHF,TGCGCCAGCAGCTTGGGTCAGGTCGATCAGCCCCAGCATTTT
TRBV20-1,.,many,14,TRBJ2-7,CSASPYGRTYEQYF,TGCAGTGCTTCACCTTATGGGCGGACCTACGAGCAGTACTTC
TRBV20-1,.,few,14,TRBJ2-3,CSAYRDLAADTQYF,TGCAGTGCATATCGGGACCTAGCCGCAGATACGCAGTATTTT
TRBV3-1,TRBD2,many,16,TRBJ2-4,CASSQPGLSGKNIQYF,TGTGCCAGCAGCCAACCGGGACTATCGGGGAAAAACATTCAGTACTTC
TRBV5-1,.,many,13,TRBJ2-7,CASSLDRDLEQYF,TGCGCCAGCAGCTTGGACCGAGATCTCGAGCAGTACTTC
TRBV11-2,TRBD2,many,16,TRBJ2-3,CASSLSSGRVTDTQYF,TGTGCCAGCAGCTTATCTAGCGGGAGGGTCACAGATACGCAGTATTTT
TRBV7-2,.,many,15,TRBJ1-1,CASSLERVRGLKAFF,TGTGCCAGCAGCTTAGAACGAGTACGTGGGTTGAAAGCTTTCTTT
TRBV25-1,TRBD1,.,13,TRBJ2-5,CASRGTAGETQYF,TGTGCCAGCAGGGGGACAGCCGGGGAGACCCAGTACTTC
TRBV12-3/TRBV12-4,TRBD2,many,14,TRBJ2-5,CASKTSGRQETQYF,TGTGCCAGCAAGACTAGCGGAAGGCAAGAGACCCAGTACTTC
TRBV6-2/TRBV6-3,TRBD1,many,16,TRBJ2-7,CASSYLGTGGRDEQYF,TGTGCCAGCAGTTACCTCGGGACAGGGGGTAGGGACGAGCAGTACTTC
TRBV25-1,.,many,13,TRBJ2-7,CASSDTPMYEQYF,TGTGCCAGCAGTGACACACCCATGTACGAGCAGTACTTC
TRBV28,.,many,15,TRBJ2-1,CASTPPPRSYNEQFF,TGTGCCAGCACCCCCCCCCCCCGCTCCTACAATGAGCAGTTCTTC
TRBV7-9,.,many,14,TRBJ1-1,CASSLGGGYTEAFF,TGTGCCAGCAGCTTAGGAGGGGGGTACACTGAAGCTTTCTTT
TRBV6-2/TRBV6-3,TRBD2,many,16,TRBJ2-3,CASATPLAGGTDTQYF,TGTGCCAGCGCTACCCCACTAGCGGGAGGTACAGATACGCAGTATTTT
TRBV10-3,.,many,14,TRBJ2-1,CAISRDTADNEQFF,TGTGCCATCAGTAGGGACACCGCAGATAATGAGCAGTTCTTC
TRBV6-1,.,few,13,TRBJ2-5,CASSESPGETQYF,TGTGCCAGCAGTGAGTCCCCGGGAGAGACCCAGTACTTC
TRBV7-9,.,.,15,TRBJ2-3,CASSQQLWATDTQYF,TGTGCCAGCAGCCAACAGCTGTGGGCCACAGATACGCAGTATTTT
TRBV29-1,.,many,16,TRBJ2-1,CSVGFGSVSSYNEQFF,TGCAGCGTTGGGTTCGGTAGCGTGAGCTCCTACAATGAGCAGTTCTTC
TRBV2,TRBD1,many,14,TRBJ2-7,CASSAAGQGYEQYF,TGTGCCAGCAGTGCCGCGGGACAGGGGTACGAGCAGTACTTC
TRBV30,TRBD1,many,13,TRBJ1-2,CAWSVDRIYGYTF,TGTGCCTGGAGTGTGGACAGGATCTATGGCTACACCTTC
TRBV19,.,.,15,TRBJ1-1,CASSNFRSVVAEAFF,TGTGCCAGTAGTAACTTTCGGAGCGTAGTGGCTGAAGCTTTCTTT
TRBV7-8,TRBD1,.,16,TRBJ1-1,CASSPRQGFLNTEAFF,TGTGCCAGCAGCCCTCGACAGGGGTTCTTGAACACTGAAGCTTTCTTT
TRBV5-1,.,many,14,TRBJ2-7,CASSLAPLPYEQYF,TGCGCCAGCAGCTTGGCTCCTCTCCCTTACGAGCAGTACTTC
TRBV6-2/TRBV6-3,.,few,13,TRBJ2-7,CASSDPPSYEQYF,TGTGCCAGCTCCGATCCTCCCAGCTACGAGCAGTACTTC
TRBV25-1,.,few,15,TRBJ2-3,CASSELESPTDTQYF,TGTGCCAGCAGTGAATTGGAGAGTCCCACAGATACGCAGTATTTT
TRBV20-1,.,many,12,TRBJ1-1,CSARLRDGEAFF,TGCAGTGCTAGACTAAGGGACGGGGAAGCTTTCTTT
TRBV4-1,TRBD1,few,15,TRBJ2-2,CASSQGDRVTGELFF,TGCGCCAGCAGCCAGGGGGACAGGGTTACCGGGGAGCTGTTTTTT
TRBV2,.,.,17,TRBJ2-5,CASSVEGPWSSEETQYF,TGTGCCAGCAGTGTAGAGGGACCCTGGAGCTCCGAAGAGACCCAGTACTTC
TRBV14,.,.,11,TRBJ1-6,CASSQGVLLHF,TGTGCCAGCAGCCAAGGAGTGCTCCTCCACTTT
TRBV6-5,TRBD2,.,18,TRBJ2-5,CASSYSRLAGGIKETQYF,TGTGCCAGCAGTTACTCGAGACTAGCGGGAGGTATCAAAGAGACCCAGTACTTC
TRBV18,.,many,11,TRBJ2-5,CASSPGETQYF,TGTGCCAGCAGCCCCGGGGAGACCCAGTACTTC
TRBV29-1,TRBD2,.,14,TRBJ2-1,CSVELAGGRNEQFF,TGCAGCGTTGAACTAGCGGGAGGGCGGAATGAGCAGTTCTTC
TRBV14,TRBD2,once,11,TRBJ2-1,CASSASGAQFF,TGTGCCAGCAGCGCGAGCGGGGCCCAGTTCTTC
TRBV6-1,.,.,13,TRBJ2-1,CASSEVWADEQFF,TGTGCCAGCAGTGAAGTCTGGGCCGATGAGCAGTTCTTC
TRBV5-1,TRBD1,.,17,TRBJ2-3,CASSLWGQGARADTQYF,TGCGCCAGCAGCTTGTGGGGACAGGGGGCGCGTGCAGATACGCAGTATTTT
TRBV27,.,many,17,TRBJ1-2,CASSLHRSPVTNYGYTF,TGTGCCAGCAGTTTACACAGATCCCCGGTTACTAACTATGGCTACACCTTC
TRBV12-3/TRBV12-4,.,many,13,TRBJ2-2,CASSWVEGGELFF,TGTGCCAGCAGTTGGGTCGAGGGCGGGGAGCTGTTTTTT
TRBV25-1,.,many,15,TRBJ1-5,CASSDPGVSNQPQHF,TGTGCCAGCAGTGATCCAGGGGTTAGCAATCAGCCCCAGCATTTT
TRBV19,TRBD1,few,12,TRBJ2-7,CASSYTGVEQYF,TGTGCCAGTAGTTACACAGGGGTTGAGCAGTACTTC
TRBV29-1,TRBD1,many,14,TRBJ2-7,CSVQGRDRDYEQYF,TGCAGCGTTCAAGGCCGAGACAGGGACTACGAGCAGTACTTC
TRBV4-1,TRBD2,few,14,TRBJ2-1,CASSQAAGVDEQFF,TGCGCCAGCAGCCAAGCGGCGGGAGTAGATGAGCAGTTCTTC
TRBV9,.,few,15,TRBJ2-7,CASRRTAPSTYEQYF,TGTGCCAGCAGGAGGACAGCCCCATCCACCTACGAGCAGTACTTC
TRBV12-3/TRBV12-4,.,few,15,TRBJ2-7,CASSGTLTRPYEQYF,TGTGCCAGCAGTGGGACACTCACCCGTCCCTACGAGCAGTACTTC
TRBV20-1,TRBD1,few,15,TRBJ1-1,CSASLPRQGGTEAFF,TGCAGTGCTAGTCTTCCCCGACAGGGAGGAACTGAAGCTTTCTTT
TRBV24-1,.,few,16,TRBJ2-2,CATSDLTGWDTGELFF,TGTGCCACCAGTGACCTTACAGGGTGGGACACCGGGGAGCTGTTTTTT
TRBV4-2,.,many,15,TRBJ2-5,CASSLGREEVETQYF,TGTGCCAGCAGCCTAGGGCGGGAAGAAGTGGAGACCCAGTACTTC
TRBV3-1,TRBD1,few,16,TRBJ2-2,CASSQSYQGDTGELFF,TGTGCCAGCAGCCAATCGTACCAGGGGGACACCGGGGAGCTGTTTTTT
TRBV7-3,.,many,17,TRBJ2-5,CASSPTGLSGERETQYF,TGTGCCAGCAGCCCTACCGGGTTATCAGGGGAGAGAGAGACCCAGTACTTC
TRBV11-2,.,many,12,TRBJ2-1,CASSWVQGKQFF,TGTGCCAGCAGCTGGGTACAGGGAAAGCAGTTCTTC
TRBV19,.,few,12,TRBJ1-1,CASNRGGFEAFF,TGTGCCAGTAACCGGGGGGGGTTTGAAGCTTTCTTT
TRBV27,TRBD2,.,17,TRBJ2-3,CASSPTQLAERTDTQYF,TGTGCCAGCAGTCCAACTCAACTAGCGGAAAGGACAGATACGCAGTATTTT
TRBV9,TRBD1,few,16,TRBJ2-7,CASSAGGGDRGRKQYF,TGTGCCAGCAGCGCCGGGGGGGGGGACAGGGGAAGGAAGCAGTACTTC
TRBV6-1,TRBD2,few,17,TRBJ2-3,CASSERKTSGTTDTQYF,TGTGCCAGCAGTGAACGGAAGACTAGCGGGACCACAGATACGCAGTATTTT
TRBV4-1,.,many,13,TRBJ2-5,CASSQVPQETQYF,TGCGCCAGCAGCCAAGTCCCCCAAGAGACCCAGTACTTC
TRBV11-2,TRBD2,once,18,TRBJ2-1,CASSLVPPLAGGPHEQFF,TGTGCCAGCAGCTTAGTCCCTCCTCTAGCGGGAGGGCCCCATGAGCAGTTCTTC
TRBV3-1,.,.,14,TRBJ1-5,CASSYRGQNQPQHF,TGTGCCAGCAGCTACCGGGGCCAAAATCAGCCCCAGCATTTT
TRBV5-1,TRBD2,many,14,TRBJ2-5,CASSRLAYQKTQYF,TGCGCCAGCAGCCGACTAGCGTATCAGAAGACCCAGTACTTC
TRBV3-1,TRBD2,many,15,TRBJ2-3,CASSQEGLAEDTQYF,TGTGCCAGCAGCCAGGAGGGACTAGCGGAAGATACGCAGTATTTT
TRBV20-1,.,few,18,TRBJ2-1,CSAAAPGGGAGGYNEQFF,TGCAGTGCTGCTGCCCCAGGGGGCGGAGCGGGAGGATACAATGAGCAGTTCTTC
TRBV11-2,TRBD2,many,17,TRBJ2-5,CASSLGAAPGGVETQYF,TGTGCCAGCAGCTTAGGGGCTGCTCCGGGAGGTGTGGAGACCCAGTACTTC